This entry is about one T cell receptor (beta chain). Its antigen is still unknown. No base-level quality is on record; no much larger clone is a single base apart. This specimen's time point label, per the study, means: blood from clinic visit 5 months post-surgery; TSC patient then seizure free. The surgery cases showing the highest brain T cell transcript signatures were chosen for TCR beta chain sequencing of brain tissue and, when available, of blood. Before surgery, patients had received at least one anti-epileptic drug. TCR-sequenced patients were children with drug-resistant epilepsy due to tuberous sclerosis complex, focal cortical dysplasia, Rasmussen encephalitis or hemimegalencephaly. Bulk genomic DNA was extracted from unsorted brain tissue and whole blood with the Monarch genomic DNA purification kit. The CDR3 measures 15 amino acids from cysteine to phenylalanine. The read is trimmed to its CDR3 DNA, 45 bases read in frame from base 1. The junction shows trimming of 3 bases on V and 0 bases on J, plus 15 bases between the germline ends. The germline V gene (reference sequence) gives CDR1 as DFQATT and CDR2 as SNEGSKA.

TCR beta chain sequences were generated from genomic DNA using the immunoSEQ assay. Under the source paper's analysis protocol: CDR3 sequences not starting with the conserved framework cysteine at position 104 were manually removed. Clonality was calculated as one minus the normalized Shannon's Diversity Index, with values ranging from 0 (maximal diversity) to 1 (oligoclonal). Differences in the frequency of the same CDR3 between samples, such as brain versus blood, were assessed with chi-squared comparison-of-proportions tests. Public clonotypes were identified by searching immuneACCESS, and similarity to known antiviral clonotypes was assessed with the VDJdb browser. TCRdb mirrors the immuneACCESS table, restricted to in-frame sequences. Some clones are absent from its copies; in checked studies, under half trace to an unresolved V gene, and the reason for the others is unknown. The DNA gave D and trimming, while V, J and clone size come from that table. The sample contains 340,000 or so clones, more than 85% of them found a single time. The ten most abundant clones make up about 5.8% of the sample.

This sample was included in a study of brain T cells in children with intractable seizures (dated by TCRdb to about 2021). Background for the entire study: A NanoString immunology panel was first used to screen resected brain tissue from some 51 pediatric epilepsy surgery cases for immune gene transcripts. About 65% of the 12 selected surgery cases also had pre-surgery blood sequenced, which left four cases with brain tissue only.

On the study overall, not on this receptor specifically: Because sequencing depth differed between pre- and post-surgery blood, the absence of clones from the pre-surgery sample may reflect undersampling. Viral specificity was inferred only from CDR3 sequence similarity, and patients' HCMV serostatus was unknown.

Source: peripheral blood, taken less than 6 months after surgery. The clonotype was recovered from a boy in the first two years of life with tuberous sclerosis and intractable seizures. Here the chain combines TRBV20-1 and TRBJ2-7; TRBD2 could be the D gene, as 5 bases match. The CDR3 protein: CSASLPRGSSYEQYF. The nucleotide sequence reads TGCAGTGCTAGTCTCCCCCGGGGAAGCTCCTACGAGCAGTACTTC.